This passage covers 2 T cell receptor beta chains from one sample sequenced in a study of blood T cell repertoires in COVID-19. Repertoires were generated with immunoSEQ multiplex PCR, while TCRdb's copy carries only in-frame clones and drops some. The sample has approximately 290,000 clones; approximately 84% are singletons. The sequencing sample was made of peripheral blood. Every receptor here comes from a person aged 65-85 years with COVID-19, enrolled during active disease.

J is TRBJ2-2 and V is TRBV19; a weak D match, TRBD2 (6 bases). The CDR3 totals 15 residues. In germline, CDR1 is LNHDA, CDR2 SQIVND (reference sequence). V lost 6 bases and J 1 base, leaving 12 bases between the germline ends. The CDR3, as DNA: TGTGCCAGTAGCCCGGGGGTCGGGAACACCGGGGAGCTGTTTTTT. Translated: CASSPGVGNTGELFF.

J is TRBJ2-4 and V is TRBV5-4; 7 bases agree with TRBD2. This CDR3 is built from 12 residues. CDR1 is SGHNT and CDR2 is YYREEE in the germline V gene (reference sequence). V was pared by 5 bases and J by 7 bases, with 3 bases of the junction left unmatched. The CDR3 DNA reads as TGTGCCAGCAGTGGGGGGGGGAACATTCAGTACTTC. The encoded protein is CASSGGGNIQYF.